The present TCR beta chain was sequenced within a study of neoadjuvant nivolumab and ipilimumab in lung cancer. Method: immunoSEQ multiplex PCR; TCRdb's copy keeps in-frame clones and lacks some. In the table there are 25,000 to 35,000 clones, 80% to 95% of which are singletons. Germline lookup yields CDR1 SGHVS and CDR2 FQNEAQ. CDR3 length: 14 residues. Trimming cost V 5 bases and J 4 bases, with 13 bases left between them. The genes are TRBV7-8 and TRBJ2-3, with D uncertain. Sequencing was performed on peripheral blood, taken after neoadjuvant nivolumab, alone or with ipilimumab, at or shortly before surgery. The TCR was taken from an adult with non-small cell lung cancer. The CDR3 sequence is CASSPRLVPDTQYF. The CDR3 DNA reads TGTGCCAGCAGCCCCAGACTCGTTCCAGATACGCAGTATTTT. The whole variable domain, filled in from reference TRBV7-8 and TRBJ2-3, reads GAGVSQSPRYKVAKRGQDVALRCDPISGHVSLFWYQQALGQGPEFLTYFQNEAQLDKSGLPSDRFFAERPEGSVSTLKIQRTQQEDSAVYLCASSPRLVPDTQYFGPGTRLTVL.